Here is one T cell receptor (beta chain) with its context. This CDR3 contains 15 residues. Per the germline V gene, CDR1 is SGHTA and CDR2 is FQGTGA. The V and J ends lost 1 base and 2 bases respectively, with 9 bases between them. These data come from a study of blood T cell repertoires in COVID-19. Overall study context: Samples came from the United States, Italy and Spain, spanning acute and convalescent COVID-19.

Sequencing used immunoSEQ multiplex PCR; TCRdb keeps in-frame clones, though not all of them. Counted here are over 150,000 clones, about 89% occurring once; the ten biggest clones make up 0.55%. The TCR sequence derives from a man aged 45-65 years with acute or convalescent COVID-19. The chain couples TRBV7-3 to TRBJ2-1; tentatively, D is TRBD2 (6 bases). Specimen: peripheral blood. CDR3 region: CASSLRLAPYNEQFF. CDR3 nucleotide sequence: TGTGCCAGCAGCTTAAGGCTAGCGCCCTACAATGAGCAGTTCTTC.